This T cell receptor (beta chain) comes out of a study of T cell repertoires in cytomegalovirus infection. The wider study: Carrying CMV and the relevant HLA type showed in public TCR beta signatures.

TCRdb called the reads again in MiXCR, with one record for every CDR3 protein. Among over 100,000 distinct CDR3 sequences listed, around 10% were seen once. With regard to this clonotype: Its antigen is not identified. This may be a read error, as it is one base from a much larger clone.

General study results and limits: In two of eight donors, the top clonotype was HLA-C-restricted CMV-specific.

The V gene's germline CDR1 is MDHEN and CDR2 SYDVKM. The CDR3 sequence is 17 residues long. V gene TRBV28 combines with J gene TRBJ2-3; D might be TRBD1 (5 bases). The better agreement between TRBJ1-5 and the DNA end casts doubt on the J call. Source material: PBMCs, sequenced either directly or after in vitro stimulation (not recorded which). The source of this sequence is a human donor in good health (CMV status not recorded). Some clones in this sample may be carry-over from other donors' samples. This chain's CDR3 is CASSSPGLAASTDTQHF. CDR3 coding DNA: TGTGCCAGCAGTTCACCGGGACTAGCGGCTAGCACAGATACGCAGCATTTT.